This TCR beta chain came from a study of T-cell reconstitution after alpha-beta-depleted transplantation in children. This clonotype appeared many times. CDR3 size: 14 residues. V lost 7 bases and J 2 bases, leaving 15 bases between the germline ends. Germline values: CDR1 SNHLY, CDR2 FYNNEI. The TCRbeta library incorporated unique molecular identifiers. TCRdb reprocessed the PCR reads with MiXCR, giving one entry per CDR3 protein. The sample holds approximately 490,000 distinct CDR3 sequences, around 13% seen once. The sequences come from PBMCs from the stem cell graft donor, collected from the stem cell graft. This TCR was recovered from a human donor who donated a stem cell graft to a child with combined immunodeficiency. This sequence joins TRBV2 and TRBJ2-7; D tentatively fits TRBD1 or TRBD2 (5 bases each). The CDR3 protein is CASTPRGRAYEQYF. The CDR3 DNA is TGTGCCAGCACCCCGAGGGGCCGAGCCTACGAGCAGTACTTC.